This TCR beta chain was recovered during a study of control samples from healthy donors and cancer patients. Profiling relied on immunoSEQ multiplex PCR, and the TCRdb table lists in-frame clones only, not all of them. The sample lists tens of thousands of clones; about 88% were seen once. Germline-derived CDR1 and CDR2 are SGHRS and YFSETQ. The CDR3 is 14 residues long. Trimming shortened V by 0 bases and J by 4 bases, and 11 bases separated the two germline ends. V usage is TRBV5-1 and J usage is TRBJ2-7, with a tentative D call TRBD1 (5 bases). The sample was blood. This receptor was obtained from a woman in her fifties or sixties in good health. CDR3 sequence: CASSLDQGMYEQYF. The DNA for the CDR3 is TGCGCCAGCAGCTTGGACCAGGGAATGTACGAGCAGTACTTC. The full variable domain, rest sourced from reference TRBV5-1 and TRBJ2-7, is KAGVTQTPRYLIKTRGQQVTLSCSPISGHRSVSWYQQTPGQGLQFLFEYFSETQRNKGNFPGRFSGRQFSNSRSEMNVSTLELGDSALYLCASSLDQGMYEQYFGPGTRLTVT.